These T cell receptor beta chains were read from a single sample in a study of OX40 agonist ivuxolimab in advanced cancers. Profiling relied on immunoSEQ multiplex PCR, and the TCRdb table lists in-frame clones only, not all of them. The profile covers 60,000 to 100,000 clones, with about nine tenths appearing a single time and approximately 0.54% taken by the ten largest. Source: CD4+ or CD8+ T cells sorted from blood, taken in a trial of the OX40 agonist ivuxolimab. Receptors were obtained from an adult with an advanced solid tumor such as melanoma, head and neck, liver or kidney cancer. CDR3s include the opening cysteine and the closing phenylalanine or tryptophan. The order of the fields is V gene, J gene, D gene, clone size, CDR3 protein, CDR3 DNA. D genes are given only for firm matches. Where a row states a size, it is once, few, many or the class of an expanded clone; other rows omit it.

TRBV5-4	TRBJ2-3	TRBD1	.	CASSFGTGGTDTQYF	TGTGCCAGCAGCTTTGGAACAGGGGGAACAGATACGCAGTATTTT
TRBV5-1	TRBJ1-1	.	.	CASSLQGDTEAFF	TGCGCCAGCAGCTTGCAGGGCGACACTGAAGCTTTCTTT
TRBV18	TRBJ1-5	.	.	CASSPRRDQPQHF	TGTGCCAGCTCACCACGCAGGGATCAGCCCCAGCATTTT
TRBV15	TRBJ1-5	.	.	CATSSMGQGGQPQHF	TGTGCCACCAGCAGTATGGGGCAGGGAGGTCAGCCCCAGCATTTT
TRBV14	TRBJ2-1	.	.	CASSQAGRGLNEQFF	TGTGCCAGCAGCCAAGCGGGGAGGGGGCTGAATGAGCAGTTCTTC
TRBV11-3	TRBJ1-1	TRBD1	.	CASSSGYTGQGEDEAFF	TGTGCCAGCAGCTCCGGTTATACGGGACAGGGAGAGGATGAAGCTTTCTTT
TRBV5-1	TRBJ1-2	.	.	CASSPKDSATFYGYTF	TGCGCCAGCAGCCCCAAGGATTCAGCAACATTCTATGGCTACACCTTC
TRBV5-1	TRBJ1-1	.	once	CASSLTGNTEAFF	TGCGCCAGCAGCTTGACAGGGAACACTGAAGCTTTCTTT
TRBV30	TRBJ1-6	TRBD1	.	CAWRDWDSRGDNSPLHF	TGTGCCTGGAGGGATTGGGACAGTCGAGGTGATAATTCACCCCTCCACTTT
TRBV19	TRBJ2-1	.	.	CASSRAGPRIGNEQFF	TGTGCCAGTAGTCGAGCCGGGCCTAGAATCGGGAATGAGCAGTTCTTC
TRBV19	TRBJ1-4	.	.	CASSSLRAGQSNEKLFF	TGTGCCAGTAGTTCACTCCGCGCGGGCCAGTCTAATGAAAAACTGTTTTTT
TRBV21-1	TRBJ1-2	.	.	CASSMRWDINYGYTF	TGTGCCAGCAGCATGCGGTGGGACATTAACTATGGCTACACCTTC
TRBV6-6	TRBJ2-7	TRBD1	.	CASSGQVSHEQYF	TGTGCCAGCAGTGGACAGGTCTCCCACGAGCAGTACTTC
TRBV11-2	TRBJ2-6	.	.	CASSFSGANVLTF	TGTGCCAGCAGCTTTAGTGGGGCCAACGTCCTGACTTTC
TRBV29-1	TRBJ2-1	TRBD2	once	CSVDRAGANEQFF	TGCAGCGTTGACCGAGCGGGGGCCAATGAGCAGTTCTTC
TRBV7-2	TRBJ2-3	TRBD2	.	CASSLQRGPTDTQYF	TGTGCCAGCAGCCTCCAGCGGGGACCCACAGATACGCAGTATTTT
TRBV19	TRBJ2-1	TRBD2	few	CASRVTSGPEQFF	TGTGCCAGTAGGGTGACTAGCGGCCCGGAGCAGTTCTTC
TRBV20-1	TRBJ2-1	.	.	CSARDFNEQFF	TGCAGTGCTAGAGATTTCAATGAGCAGTTCTTC
TRBV12-5	TRBJ2-2	TRBD1	.	CASGLMTGGTGELFF	TGTGCTAGTGGTTTGATGACAGGGGGAACCGGGGAGCTGTTTTTT
TRBV18	TRBJ1-4	.	.	CASSPGQSEKLFF	TGTGCCAGCTCACCTGGACAGTCTGAAAAACTGTTTTTT
TRBV19	TRBJ1-5	TRBD1	.	CASSMVGTGGNQPQHF	TGTGCCAGTAGTATGGTCGGGACAGGGGGCAATCAGCCCCAGCATTTT
TRBV19	TRBJ2-7	.	.	CASKGAYEQYF	TGTGCCAGTAAGGGAGCATACGAGCAGTACTTC
TRBV5-5	TRBJ1-1	.	.	CASSSDRPMNTEAFF	TGTGCCAGCAGCTCAGACCGTCCGATGAACACTGAAGCTTTCTTT
TRBV18	TRBJ2-5	.	.	CASSPTSGFQETQYF	TGTGCCAGCTCACCGACGAGTGGTTTCCAAGAGACCCAGTACTTC
TRBV18	TRBJ2-6	.	.	CASSPTGANVLTF	TGTGCCAGCTCTCCTACTGGGGCCAACGTCCTGACTTTC
TRBV19	TRBJ1-5	TRBD1	.	CASSIEGQANQPQHF	TGTGCCAGTAGTATAGAGGGACAGGCCAATCAGCCCCAGCATTTT
TRBV11-3	TRBJ2-4	.	.	CASSLVQQNIQYF	TGTGCCAGCAGCTTAGTACAGCAAAACATTCAGTACTTC